The rows below give T cell receptor beta chains drawn from one sample of a study of CD8 T cell repertoires and HIV-1 epitope variants. Measured with immunoSEQ multiplex PCR; TCRdb has only the in-frame clones, and not every one. The sample holds around 4,100 clones, under 70% seen once. Their antigens are not known. The specimen sequenced was cultured CD8+ T cells derived from PBMCs. These receptors were obtained from a male donor with HIV. Each CDR3 is given with its conserved first and last residue. The order of the fields is CDR3 protein, CDR3 DNA, J gene, D gene, clone size, V gene. A D gene is named only where the DNA matches it firmly. Only some rows state a clone size, as once, few, many or a class for expanded clones.

CDR3: CASSQDSSSPYEQYF
DNA: TGCGCCAGCAGCCAAGATTCGAGTTCCCCCTACGAGCAGTACTTC
J: TRBJ2-7
D: .
size: .
V: TRBV4-1

CDR3: CASRLVASGGPPLHF
DNA: TGTGCAAGTCGCTTAGTAGCCTCGGGGGGGCCACCCCTCCACTTT
J: TRBJ1-6
D: .
size: few
V: TRBV12-2

CDR3: CASSLTENTEAFF
DNA: TGTGCCAGCAGTTTAACAGAGAACACTGAAGCTTTCTTT
J: TRBJ1-1
D: .
size: .
V: TRBV27

CDR3: CASSLRPNQPQHF
DNA: TGTGCCAGCAGCCTTCGACCTAATCAGCCCCAGCATTTT
J: TRBJ1-5
D: .
size: .
V: TRBV7-2

CDR3: CASRAPSTDTQYF
DNA: TGTGCCAGCAGGGCCCCAAGCACAGATACGCAGTATTTT
J: TRBJ2-3
D: .
size: .
V: TRBV11-2

CDR3: CASSLGTASGYTF
DNA: TGTGCCAGCAGCCTCGGGACAGCCTCGGGCTACACCTTC
J: TRBJ1-2
D: TRBD1
size: .
V: TRBV16

CDR3: CASSFSGTAGTDTQYF
DNA: TGTGCCAGCAGTTTTAGTGGGACGGCAGGTACAGATACGCAGTATTTT
J: TRBJ2-3
D: .
size: .
V: TRBV28

CDR3: CASSSSYEQYF
DNA: TGTGCCAGCAGTTCCTCCTACGAGCAGTACTTC
J: TRBJ2-7
D: .
size: .
V: TRBV25-1

CDR3: CASSLAGGVYGYTF
DNA: TGTGCCAGCAGCTTAGCAGGGGGGGTCTATGGCTACACCTTC
J: TRBJ1-2
D: TRBD1
size: .
V: TRBV13

CDR3: CASSYSAGGNTGELFF
DNA: TGTGCCAGCAGTTACTCGGCGGGGGGGAACACCGGGGAGCTGTTTTTT
J: TRBJ2-2
D: TRBD2
size: .
V: TRBV6-5

CDR3: CASNKGIEAFF
DNA: TGTGCCAGCAATAAGGGAATAGAAGCTTTCTTT
J: TRBJ1-1
D: .
size: .
V: TRBV6-5

CDR3: CASSLLGLERFYEQYF
DNA: TGTGCCAGCAGCTTATTAGGTTTGGAAAGGTTCTACGAGCAGTACTTC
J: TRBJ2-7
D: .
size: .
V: TRBV7-2

CDR3: CASSAGLAGAWGTDTQYF
DNA: TGTGCCAGCAGTGCTGGACTAGCGGGAGCGTGGGGCACAGATACGCAGTATTTT
J: TRBJ2-3
D: TRBD2
size: .
V: TRBV5-6

CDR3: CASSQDPAGASNEQFF
DNA: TGCGCCAGCAGCCAAGACCCAGCGGGGGCCTCCAATGAGCAGTTCTTC
J: TRBJ2-1
D: TRBD2
size: .
V: TRBV4-3

CDR3: CASSFETSSKGELFF
DNA: TGTGCCAGCAGCTTTGAGACCTCTTCCAAGGGGGAGCTGTTTTTT
J: TRBJ2-2
D: .
size: .
V: TRBV5-5

CDR3: CASSPRGGIEKLFF
DNA: TGCGCCAGCAGCCCAAGGGGGGGGATTGAAAAACTGTTTTTT
J: TRBJ1-4
D: .
size: .
V: TRBV4-1

CDR3: CASRGGHYEQYF
DNA: TGTGCCAGCAGGGGGGGGCACTACGAGCAGTACTTC
J: TRBJ2-7
D: .
size: .
V: TRBV6-1

CDR3: CASSVEGNNEKLFF
DNA: TGTGCCAGCAGCGTAGAGGGAAATAATGAAAAACTGTTTTTT
J: TRBJ1-4
D: .
size: .
V: TRBV9

CDR3: CATSRDRGTQVYGYTF
DNA: TGTGCCACCAGCAGAGATCGGGGGACCCAGGTCTATGGCTACACCTTC
J: TRBJ1-2
D: .
size: hyperexpanded
V: TRBV15

CDR3: CASSLSRAEAFF
DNA: TGTGCCAGCAGCCTATCCAGGGCTGAAGCTTTCTTT
J: TRBJ1-1
D: .
size: .
V: TRBV2

CDR3: CATSPAASLSDQPQHF
DNA: TGTGCCACCAGCCCGGCGGCCAGCCTCTCTGATCAGCCCCAGCATTTT
J: TRBJ1-5
D: .
size: .
V: TRBV15

CDR3: CASSPLTEYHEQYF
DNA: TGTGCCAGCAGTCCTCTTACAGAGTACCACGAGCAGTACTTC
J: TRBJ2-7
D: .
size: few
V: TRBV27

CDR3: CASSLLPGQGAESTDTQYF
DNA: TGTGCCAGCAGTCTTCTTCCCGGTCAGGGGGCGGAAAGCACAGATACGCAGTATTTT
J: TRBJ2-3
D: TRBD1
size: few
V: TRBV5-5